This passage covers 18 T cell receptor beta chains from one sample sequenced in a study of Ad26.COV2.S vaccination and SARS-CoV-2 variants. Sequenced by immunoSEQ multiplex PCR; TCRdb stores in-frame clones only, minus some. The table lists around 94,000 clones, about 78% of them singletons. Sequenced material: peripheral blood, taken after recovery from COVID-19. The source of these receptors is a human donor who had recovered from COVID-19.

V is TRBV2 and J is TRBJ2-1; 10 positions agree with TRBD2. The germline V gene encodes CDR1 SNHLY and CDR2 FYNNEI. Losses at the gene ends were 5 bases for V and 4 bases for J; bases not matched to a gene: 2. The CDR3 is 14 residues long. The CDR3 loop reads CASSSGGVYNEQFF. In DNA form, the CDR3 reads TGTGCCAGCAGTAGCGGGGGGGTTTACAATGAGCAGTTCTTC.

The V and J genes are TRBV4-2 and TRBJ2-1; 12 nucleotides match TRBD2. The CDR3 covers 19 residues. CDR1 LGHNA and CDR2 YNFKEQ come from the germline V gene. V lost 0 bases, J lost 3 bases, and 9 bases stayed unmatched. CDR3: CASSQEPGTSGGHYNEQFF. The CDR3 DNA reads as TGTGCCAGCAGCCAAGAGCCGGGCACTAGCGGGGGGCACTACAATGAGCAGTTCTTC.

The genes are TRBV7-3 and TRBJ2-5; a possible D gene is TRBD1 (6 bases). The CDR3 is 13 amino acids. Per the germline V gene, CDR1 is SGHTA and CDR2 is FQGTGA. Deletions cut 1 base from V and 6 bases from J, with 9 bases between. The CDR3 nucleotides are TGTGCCAGCAGCTTAAGGGGGCGGCAGACCCAGTACTTC. Amino acid sequence: CASSLRGRQTQYF.

The CDR3 region has the DNA TGTGCCAGCAGCTTAGGGGATCACAATGAGCAGTTCTTC. Residues: CASSLGDHNEQFF. The chain has TRBV7-6 and TRBJ2-1, with no clear D. Germline CDR1 SGHVS, CDR2 FNYEAQ. V gave up 1 base and J gave up 5 bases, with 6 bases separating them. This CDR3 contains 13 residues.

This clone was seen only a few times. V usage is TRBV5-1 and J usage is TRBJ1-2; possibly TRBD1 for D (5 bases). This CDR3 has 12 residues. Trimming cost V 4 bases and J 7 bases, with 11 bases left between them. From germline, CDR1 is SGHRS and CDR2 YFSETQ. The CDR3, as DNA: TGCGCCAGCAGCAATGCGGGGGTTGGCTACACCTTC. Protein product: CASSNAGVGYTF.

The chain uses TRBV18 and TRBJ1-2; 8 nucleotides line up with TRBD1. The V gene end was trimmed by 3 bases and the J gene end by 8 bases; junction bases not matched to a gene: 5. CDR1 KGHSH and CDR2 LQKENI come from the germline V gene. The CDR3 totals 13 residues. The CDR3 loop reads CASSPLTGEGYTF. CDR3 nucleotide sequence: TGTGCCAGCTCACCTCTGACAGGGGAAGGCTACACCTTC.

This clone occurred once. The V gene is TRBV10-3, the J gene TRBJ1-2; D gene uncertain. The CDR3 has 13 amino acids. Germline-derived CDR1 and CDR2 are ENHRY and SYGVKD. With 10 bases removed from V and 7 bases from J, the gap between germline ends came to 19 bases. CDR3 protein: CASYLGAAGGYTF. CDR3 nucleotides: TGTGCCAGCTACCTTGGAGCGGCGGGTGGCTACACCTTC.

The V call is TRBV19, the J call TRBJ2-3; possible D gene TRBD1, 5 bases. CDR1 and CDR2 (germline): LNHDA, SQIVND (reference sequence). The V gene lost 1 base and the J gene lost 2 bases, with 10 bases spanning the gap. There are 15 residues in the CDR3. The DNA of the CDR3 is TGTGCCAGTAGTATAGGGGGCGGTAACACAGATACGCAGTATTTT. It translates to CASSIGGGNTDTQYF.

The chain has TRBV3-1 (or the pseudogene TRBV3-2) and TRBJ1-2; D not certain. Per germline, CDR1 LGHDT and CDR2 YNNKEL (reference sequence). The CDR3 length is 12 residues. Trimming stripped 1 base from V and 8 bases from J, with 8 bases between. This CDR3 is CASSQAWQGYTF. The CDR3 region has the DNA TGTGCCAGCAGCCAAGCCTGGCAGGGCTACACCTTC.

The J gene is TRBJ2-2, the V gene TRBV19; D unclear. This CDR3 contains 15 residues. Looked up from germline, CDR1 is LNHDA and CDR2 is SQIVND (reference sequence). Between the trimmed V and J ends, which lost 4 bases and 5 bases, there was a span of 14 bases. In DNA, the CDR3 is TGTGCCAGTAGTACGAGTCGGCGAAATACCGGGGAGCTGTTTTTT. It is translated as CASSTSRRNTGELFF.

The J gene is TRBJ1-5, the V gene TRBV5-6; 7 bases agree with TRBD1. The CDR3 consists of 15 residues. CDR1 and CDR2 from the germline V gene are SGHDT and YYEEEE. Losses at the gene ends were 0 bases for V and 4 bases for J; bases not matched to a gene: 4. The chain's CDR3 is CASSLGPTGNQPQHF. The CDR3 coding sequence is TGTGCCAGCAGCTTGGGACCGACAGGGAATCAGCCCCAGCATTTT.

The J gene is TRBJ2-5, the V gene TRBV5-1; tentatively, D is TRBD2 (7 bases). The CDR3 has 16 amino acids. Trimming stripped 4 bases from V and 5 bases from J, with 21 bases between. Germline values: CDR1 SGHRS, CDR2 YFSETQ. The DNA of the CDR3 is TGCGCCAGCAGCCTAGGACCCGGGGGGCGGGCCGAGACCCAGTACTTC. Protein product: CASSLGPGGRAETQYF.

The CDR3, as DNA: TGTGCCAGCAGTCCCGGGACAGTAGAGACCCAGTACTTC. Its protein product is CASSPGTVETQYF. V usage is TRBV6-6 and J usage is TRBJ2-5; 7 bases map to TRBD1. The CDR3 sequence is 13 residues long. V gave up 5 bases and J gave up 4 bases; unmatched junction bases: 4. CDR1 is MNHNY and CDR2 is SVGAGI in the germline V gene (reference sequence).

This chain links TRBV2 with TRBJ1-1, with a weak D call TRBD1 (5 bases). The V end was cut by 5 bases, the J end by 7 bases, with 8 bases between. The germline CDR1 and CDR2 sequences are SNHLY and FYNNEI. The CDR3 contains 11 residues. Here the CDR3 reads CASSNGGEAFF. The DNA for the CDR3 is TGTGCCAGCAGTAATGGGGGTGAAGCTTTCTTT.

J is TRBJ1-2 and V is TRBV10-3, with D hard to call. This CDR3 spans 12 amino acids. The V end was cut by 5 bases, the J end by 4 bases, with 8 bases between. The germline gives CDR1 ENHRY, CDR2 SYGVKD. The DNA for the CDR3 is TGTGCCATCAGTACTGGTCCCTATGGCTACACCTTC. The encoded protein is CAISTGPYGYTF.

This clone was counted between two and nine times. The V and J genes are TRBV6-2 or TRBV6-3 and TRBJ1-1; the match to TRBD1 covers 8 bases. The CDR3 spans 12 residues. The ends lost 6 bases at V and 9 bases at J; junction bases unmatched: 6. The V gene's germline CDR1 is MNHEY and CDR2 SVGEGT. As DNA, the CDR3 is TGTGCCAGCAGCCACGGACAGGGTAAAGCTTTCTTT. It specifies CASSHGQGKAFF.

This rearrangement joins TRBV9 to TRBJ1-1; D is uncertain. The CDR3 covers 13 residues. Trimming removed 4 bases from V and 0 bases from J, with 7 bases in between. Germline V CDR1 and CDR2: SGDLS, YYNGEE. In DNA, the CDR3 is TGTGCCAGCAGCCCCGACATGAACACTGAAGCTTTCTTT. Translation gives CASSPDMNTEAFF.

The chain couples TRBV12-3 or TRBV12-4 to TRBJ1-1; a possible D gene is TRBD1 (6 bases). The CDR3 sequence is 13 residues long. The germline V and J ends were trimmed by 3 bases and 3 bases, with 8 bases remaining between them. The CDR3 nucleotides read TGTGCCAGCAGTTTGGCAGGGGACACTGAAGCTTTCTTT. The encoded protein is CASSLAGDTEAFF.